What follows is one T cell receptor beta chain and its context. The sample originates from a study of OX40 agonist ivuxolimab in advanced cancers. Across the study: Those treated in dose escalation had hepatocellular carcinoma, melanoma, renal cell cancer or head and neck cancer.

The CDR3 is 14 residues long. CDR1 is KGHSH and CDR2 is LQKENI in the germline V gene. The repertoire was sequenced with immunoSEQ multiplex PCR; TCRdb's copy has only in-frame clones and lacks some. Here the sample spans about 78,000 clones, roughly 84% being singletons. The chain is built from TRBV18 and TRBJ2-5; 7 bases line up with TRBD1. Matching the DNA end better, TRBJ2-7 makes the J call doubtful. This sequence was found in an adult with an advanced solid tumor such as melanoma, head and neck, liver or kidney cancer. The material sequenced was CD4+ or CD8+ T cells sorted from blood, taken in a trial of the OX40 agonist ivuxolimab. CDR3 DNA: TGTGCCAGCTCACCAGGGACAGCCTCCTACGAGCAGTACTTC. Translating gives CASSPGTASYEQYF.